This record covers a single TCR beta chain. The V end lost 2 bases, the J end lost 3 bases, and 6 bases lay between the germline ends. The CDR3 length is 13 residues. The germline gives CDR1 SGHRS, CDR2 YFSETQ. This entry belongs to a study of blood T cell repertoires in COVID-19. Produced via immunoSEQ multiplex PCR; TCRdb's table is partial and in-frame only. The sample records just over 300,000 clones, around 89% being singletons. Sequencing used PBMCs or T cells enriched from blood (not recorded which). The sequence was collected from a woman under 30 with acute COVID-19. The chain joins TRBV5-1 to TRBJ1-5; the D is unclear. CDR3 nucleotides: TGCGCCAGCAGCTTTACACCCAATCAGCCCCAGCATTTT. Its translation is CASSFTPNQPQHF.